A selection of T cell receptor beta chains follows, all from one sample in a study of blood T cells in healthy people across ages. TCRdb passed the 5' RACE reads through MiXCR, listing each CDR3 protein once. The sample holds 450,000 to 700,000 distinct CDR3 sequences, 25% to 30% seen once. Sequencing used blood. Source of these receptors: a woman in her 70s in good health. CDR3s include the opening cysteine and the closing phenylalanine or tryptophan. The D gene is left open where the match is weak. The size entry is marked missing in some rows and otherwise reads once, few, many or a size class.

d_call	clone_size	v_call	j_call	cdr3_nt	cdr3_aa
.	few	TRBV25-1	TRBJ2-1	TGTGCCAGCAGCCTGGAAGACAGCGTCAATGAGCAGTTCTTC	CASSLEDSVNEQFF
.	.	TRBV6-2/TRBV6-3	TRBJ2-5	TGTGCCAGCAGTTACATCCTGGAGACCCAGTACTTC	CASSYILETQYF
.	few	TRBV20-1	TRBJ2-5	TGCAGTGCTAAACTTTCCGGGGGTAGGGAGACCCAGTACTTC	CSAKLSGGRETQYF
.	many	TRBV9	TRBJ1-4	TGTGCCAGCAGCGCCCTCGGGACTACTAATGAAAAACTGTTTTTT	CASSALGTTNEKLFF
TRBD2	.	TRBV20-1	TRBJ2-7	TGCAGTGCCGCAGGGACTAGTACTCTCTACGAGCAGTACTTC	CSAAGTSTLYEQYF
.	few	TRBV7-8	TRBJ2-2	TGTGCCAGCAGCTTGGGACACGCTAACACCGGGGAGCTGTTTTTT	CASSLGHANTGELFF
.	few	TRBV7-8	TRBJ2-7	TGTGCCAGCAGACTCGGACCTACGCGTGAGCAGTACTTC	CASRLGPTREQYF
.	few	TRBV6-6	TRBJ1-2	TGTGCCAGCAGTTACTCCGGCAGCGCGAATTTTGACACCTTC	CASSYSGSANFDTF
.	.	TRBV4-2	TRBJ2-7	TGTGCCAGCAGCCAAGTAGGGCAGAGCTTCTACGAGCAGTACTTC	CASSQVGQSFYEQYF
.	once	TRBV12-3/TRBV12-4	TRBJ2-7	TGTGCCAGCAGTTTAGAGGGGACGGAACCCTACGAGCAGTACTTC	CASSLEGTEPYEQYF
.	.	TRBV20-1	TRBJ1-3	TGCAGTGCTAGTGGCGGAAACACCATATATTTT	CSASGGNTIYF
.	.	TRBV6-2/TRBV6-3	TRBJ1-1	TGTGCCAGCAACTACGGCGGGGTGGGGCAGTTGGCTTTCTTT	CASNYGGVGQLAFF
.	.	TRBV6-2/TRBV6-3	TRBJ1-1	TGTGCCAGCAGTCCTTGGCTGGGACTAGCTTTCTTT	CASSPWLGLAFF
.	.	TRBV2	TRBJ1-5	TGTGCCAGCATGAAGGACAACCAGCCCCAGCATTTT	CASMKDNQPQHF
.	.	TRBV20-1	TRBJ2-6	TGCAGTGCTAGAGATCCGGGGAGCTCTGGGGCCAACGTCCTGACTTTC	CSARDPGSSGANVLTF
.	.	TRBV3-1	TRBJ1-1	TGTGCCAGCAGCCTCAGTGACACTGAAGCTTTCTTT	CASSLSDTEAFF
.	once	TRBV25-1	TRBJ1-2	TGTGCCAGCAGTGAGCATACAGGGCCCGAACGGTATGGCTACACCTTC	CASSEHTGPERYGYTF
.	.	TRBV7-2	TRBJ2-5	TGTGCCAGCAGCTTTATCAGTCCTGAGACCCAGTACTTC	CASSFISPETQYF
.	.	TRBV4-2	TRBJ2-7	TGTGCCAGCAGCCACCATGACGGAGTAAGCTCCTACGAGCAGTACTTC	CASSHHDGVSSYEQYF
TRBD2	.	TRBV5-1	TRBJ2-2	TGCGCCAGCAGCTTGATCCCTAGCGGGGGATTTTTTGCCGGGGAGCTGTTTTTT	CASSLIPSGGFFAGELFF